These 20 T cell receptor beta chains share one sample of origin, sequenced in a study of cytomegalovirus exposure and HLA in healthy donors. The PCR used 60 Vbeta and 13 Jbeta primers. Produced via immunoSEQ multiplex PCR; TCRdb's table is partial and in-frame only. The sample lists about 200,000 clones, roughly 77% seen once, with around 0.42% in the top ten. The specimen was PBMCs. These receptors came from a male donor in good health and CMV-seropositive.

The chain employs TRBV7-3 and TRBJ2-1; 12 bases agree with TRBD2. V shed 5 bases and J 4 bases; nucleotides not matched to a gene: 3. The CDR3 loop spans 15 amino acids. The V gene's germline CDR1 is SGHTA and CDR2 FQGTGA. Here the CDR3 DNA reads TGTGCCAGCAGCCCTAGCGGGGGGGTATACAATGAGCAGTTCTTC. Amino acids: CASSPSGGVYNEQFF.

Here the CDR3 reads CASSVQAGGSNEQFF. The CDR3 region has the DNA TGTGCCAGCAGCGTGCAAGCGGGGGGGAGCAATGAGCAGTTCTTC. The chain links TRBV9 to TRBJ2-1; TRBD2 matches 10 bases. The CDR3 has 15 residues. V trimming: 2 bases; J trimming: 6 bases; junction bases outside the gene matches: 5. Germline V lookup: CDR1 SGDLS, CDR2 YYNGEE. The variable domain in full, completed from reference TRBV9 and TRBJ2-1, reads DSGVTQTPKHLITATGQRVTLRCSPRSGDLSVYWYQQSLDQGLQFLIQYYNGEERAKGNILERFSAQQFPDLHSELNLSSLELGDSALYFCASSVQAGGSNEQFFGPGTRLTVL.

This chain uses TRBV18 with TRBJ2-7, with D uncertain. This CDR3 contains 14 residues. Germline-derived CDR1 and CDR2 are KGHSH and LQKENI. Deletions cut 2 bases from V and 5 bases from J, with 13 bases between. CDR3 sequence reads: CASSPSSQADEQYF. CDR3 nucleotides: TGTGCCAGCTCACCAAGTTCGCAGGCAGACGAGCAGTACTTC.

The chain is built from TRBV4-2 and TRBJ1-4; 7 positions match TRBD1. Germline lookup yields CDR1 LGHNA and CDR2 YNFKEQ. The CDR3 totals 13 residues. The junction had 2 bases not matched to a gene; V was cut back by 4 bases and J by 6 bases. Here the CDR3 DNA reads TGTGCCAGCAGCCCCGGGACAGATGAAAAACTGTTTTTT. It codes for CASSPGTDEKLFF.

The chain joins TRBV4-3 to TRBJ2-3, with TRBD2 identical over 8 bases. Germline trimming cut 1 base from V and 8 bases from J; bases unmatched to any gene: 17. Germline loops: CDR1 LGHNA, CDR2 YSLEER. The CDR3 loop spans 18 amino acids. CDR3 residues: CASSQGGAGGKVRGTQYF. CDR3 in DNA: TGCGCCAGCAGCCAAGGGGGGGCGGGGGGTAAGGTTCGGGGTACGCAGTATTTT.

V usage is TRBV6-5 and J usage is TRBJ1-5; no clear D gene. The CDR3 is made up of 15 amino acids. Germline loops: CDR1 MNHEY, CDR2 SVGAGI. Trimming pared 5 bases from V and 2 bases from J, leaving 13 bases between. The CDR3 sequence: CASSKGEGRNQPQHF. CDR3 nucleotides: TGTGCCAGCAGTAAGGGTGAGGGTCGCAATCAGCCCCAGCATTTT.

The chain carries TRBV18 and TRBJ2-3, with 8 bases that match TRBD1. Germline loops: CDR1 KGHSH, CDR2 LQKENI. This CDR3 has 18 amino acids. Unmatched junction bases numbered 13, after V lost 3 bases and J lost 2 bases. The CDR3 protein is CASSPQQGVDSNTDTQYF. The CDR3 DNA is TGTGCCAGCTCACCGCAACAGGGGGTCGATTCCAACACAGATACGCAGTATTTT.

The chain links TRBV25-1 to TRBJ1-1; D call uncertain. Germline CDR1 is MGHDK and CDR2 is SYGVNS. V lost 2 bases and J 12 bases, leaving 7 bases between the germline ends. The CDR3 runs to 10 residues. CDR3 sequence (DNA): TGTGCCAGCAGTGAAACAACGACTTTCTTT. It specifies CASSETTTFF.

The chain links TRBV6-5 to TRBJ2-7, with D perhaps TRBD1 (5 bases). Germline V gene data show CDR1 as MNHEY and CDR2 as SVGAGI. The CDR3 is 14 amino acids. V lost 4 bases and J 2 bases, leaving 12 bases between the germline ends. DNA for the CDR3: TGTGCCAGCAGTTCCTACACAGGAACCTACGAGCAGTACTTC. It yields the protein CASSSYTGTYEQYF.

The CDR3: CASSSGGAESYEQYF. DNA of the CDR3: TGTGCCAGTAGTTCAGGGGGCGCAGAATCATACGAGCAGTACTTC. The V gene is TRBV19, the J gene TRBJ2-7; TRBD1 matches at 8 bases. V was pared by 5 bases and J by 4 bases, with 10 bases of the junction left unmatched. The germline gives CDR1 LNHDA, CDR2 SQIVND (reference sequence). This CDR3 has 15 amino acids. The full variable domain, with the rest looked up from reference TRBV19 and TRBJ2-7, is DGGITQSPKYLFRKEGQNVTLSCEQNLNHDAMYWYRQDPGQGLRLIYYSQIVNDFQKGDIAEGYSVSREKKESFPLTVTSAQKNPTAFYLCASSSGGAESYEQYFGPGTRLTVT.

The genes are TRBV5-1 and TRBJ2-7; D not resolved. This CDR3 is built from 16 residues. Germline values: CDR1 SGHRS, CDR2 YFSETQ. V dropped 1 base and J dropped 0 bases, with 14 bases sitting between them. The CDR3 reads CASSLLGWPGSYEQYF. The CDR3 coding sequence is TGCGCCAGCAGCTTGCTTGGATGGCCGGGCTCCTACGAGCAGTACTTC.

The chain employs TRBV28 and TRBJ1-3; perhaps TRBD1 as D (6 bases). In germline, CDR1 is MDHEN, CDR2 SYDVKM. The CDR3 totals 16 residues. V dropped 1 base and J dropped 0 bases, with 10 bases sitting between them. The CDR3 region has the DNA TGTGCCAGCAGTTTATCAGGGGAGCTCTCTGGAAACACCATATATTTT. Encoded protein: CASSLSGELSGNTIYF.

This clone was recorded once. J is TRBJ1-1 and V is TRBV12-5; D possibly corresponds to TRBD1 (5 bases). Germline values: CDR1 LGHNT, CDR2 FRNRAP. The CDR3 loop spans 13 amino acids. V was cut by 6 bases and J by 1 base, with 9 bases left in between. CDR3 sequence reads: CASGGEGNTEAFF. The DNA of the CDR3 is TGTGCTAGTGGGGGGGAGGGGAACACTGAAGCTTTCTTT.

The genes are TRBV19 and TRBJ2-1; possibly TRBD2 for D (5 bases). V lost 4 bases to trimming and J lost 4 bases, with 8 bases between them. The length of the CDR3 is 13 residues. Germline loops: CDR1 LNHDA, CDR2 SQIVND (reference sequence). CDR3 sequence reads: CASSRPGYNEQFF. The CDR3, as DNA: TGTGCCAGTAGTAGACCGGGGTACAATGAGCAGTTCTTC. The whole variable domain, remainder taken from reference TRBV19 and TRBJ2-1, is DGGITQSPKYLFRKEGQNVTLSCEQNLNHDAMYWYRQDPGQGLRLIYYSQIVNDFQKGDIAEGYSVSREKKESFPLTVTSAQKNPTAFYLCASSRPGYNEQFFGPGTRLTVL.

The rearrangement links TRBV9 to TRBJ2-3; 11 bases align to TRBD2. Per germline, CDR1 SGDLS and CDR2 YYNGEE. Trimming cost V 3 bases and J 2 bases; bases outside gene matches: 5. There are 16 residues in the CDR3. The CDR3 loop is CASSAGTSGYTDTQYF. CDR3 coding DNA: TGTGCCAGCAGCGCCGGGACTAGCGGATACACAGATACGCAGTATTTT.

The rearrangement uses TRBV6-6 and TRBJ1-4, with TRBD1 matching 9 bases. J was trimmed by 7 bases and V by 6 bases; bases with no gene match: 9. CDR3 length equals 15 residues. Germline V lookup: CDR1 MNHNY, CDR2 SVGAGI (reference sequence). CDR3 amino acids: CASRVGGQGFEKLFF. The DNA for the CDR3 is TGTGCCAGCAGGGTTGGGGGACAGGGTTTTGAAAAACTGTTTTTT.

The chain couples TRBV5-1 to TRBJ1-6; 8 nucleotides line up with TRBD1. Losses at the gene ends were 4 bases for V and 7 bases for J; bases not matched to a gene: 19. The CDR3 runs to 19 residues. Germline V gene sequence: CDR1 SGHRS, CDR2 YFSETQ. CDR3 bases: TGCGCCAGCAGCGGGACGGACATAACCAGGGGGCTATGGAATTCACCCCTCCACTTT. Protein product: CASSGTDITRGLWNSPLHF. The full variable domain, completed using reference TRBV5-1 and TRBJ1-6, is KAGVTQTPRYLIKTRGQQVTLSCSPISGHRSVSWYQQTPGQGLQFLFEYFSETQRNKGNFPGRFSGRQFSNSRSEMNVSTLELGDSALYLCASSGTDITRGLWNSPLHFGNGTRLTVT.

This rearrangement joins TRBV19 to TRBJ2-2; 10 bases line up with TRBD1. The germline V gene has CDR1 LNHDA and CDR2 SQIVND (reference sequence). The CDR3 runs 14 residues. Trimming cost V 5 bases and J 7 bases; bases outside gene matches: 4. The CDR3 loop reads CASSGTGVIGELFF. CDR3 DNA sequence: TGTGCCAGTAGTGGGACAGGGGTCATCGGGGAGCTGTTTTTT.

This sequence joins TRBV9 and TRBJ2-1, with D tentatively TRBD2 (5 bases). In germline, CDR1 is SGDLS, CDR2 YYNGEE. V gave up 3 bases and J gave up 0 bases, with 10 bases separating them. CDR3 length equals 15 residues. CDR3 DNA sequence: TGTGCCAGCAGCGCCTATGGGAGCTCCTACAATGAGCAGTTCTTC. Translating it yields CASSAYGSSYNEQFF.

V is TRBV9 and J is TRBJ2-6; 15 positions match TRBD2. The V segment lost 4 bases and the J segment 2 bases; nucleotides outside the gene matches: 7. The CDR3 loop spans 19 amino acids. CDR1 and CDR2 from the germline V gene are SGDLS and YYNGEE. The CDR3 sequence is CASSMPGLAGGAGANVLTF. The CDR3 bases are TGTGCCAGCAGCATGCCGGGACTAGCGGGAGGAGCTGGGGCCAACGTCCTGACTTTC.